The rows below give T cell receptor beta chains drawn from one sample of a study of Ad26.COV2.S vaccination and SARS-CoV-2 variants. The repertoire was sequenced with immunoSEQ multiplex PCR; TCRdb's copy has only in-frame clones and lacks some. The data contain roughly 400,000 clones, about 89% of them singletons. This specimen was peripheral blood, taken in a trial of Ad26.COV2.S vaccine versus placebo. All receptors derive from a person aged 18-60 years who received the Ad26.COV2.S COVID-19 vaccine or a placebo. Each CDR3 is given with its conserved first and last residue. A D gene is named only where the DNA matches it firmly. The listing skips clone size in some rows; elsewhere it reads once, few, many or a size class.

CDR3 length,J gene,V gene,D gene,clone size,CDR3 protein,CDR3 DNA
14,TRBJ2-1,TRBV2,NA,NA,CASSEGPVRSEQFF,TGTGCCAGCAGTGAAGGGCCAGTTCGGAGTGAGCAGTTCTTC
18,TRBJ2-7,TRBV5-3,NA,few,CARSSPGGRGSGGDEQYF,TGTGCCAGAAGCTCGCCAGGGGGCCGCGGGAGCGGCGGCGACGAGCAGTACTTC
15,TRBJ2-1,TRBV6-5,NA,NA,CASRRTVGSYNEQFF,TGTGCCAGCAGGAGGACAGTTGGCTCCTACAATGAGCAGTTCTTC
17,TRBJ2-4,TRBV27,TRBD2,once,CASSPGGLAGGVNIQYF,TGTGCCAGCAGCCCAGGGGGACTAGCGGGAGGTGTTAACATTCAGTACTTC
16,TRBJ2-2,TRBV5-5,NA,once,CASSLSGSRNTGELFF,TGTGCCAGCAGCTTGTCTGGGTCTCGTAACACCGGGGAGCTGTTTTTT
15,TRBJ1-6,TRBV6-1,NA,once,CASSEAYGGHSPLHF,TGTGCCAGCAGTGAAGCGTACGGGGGCCATTCACCCCTCCACTTT
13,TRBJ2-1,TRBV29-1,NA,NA,CSVGLDVGNEQFF,TGCAGCGTTGGACTCGACGTCGGCAATGAGCAGTTCTTC
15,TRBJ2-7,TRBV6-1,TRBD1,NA,CASSEAYRDRGEQYF,TGTGCCAGCAGTGAAGCCTACCGGGACAGGGGCGAGCAGTACTTC
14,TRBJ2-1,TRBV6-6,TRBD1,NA,CASSRQGLYNEQFF,TGTGCCAGCAGTCGACAGGGCCTCTACAATGAGCAGTTCTTC
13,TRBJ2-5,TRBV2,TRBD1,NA,CASGDRGLETQYF,TGTGCCAGCGGGGACAGGGGACTTGAGACCCAGTACTTC
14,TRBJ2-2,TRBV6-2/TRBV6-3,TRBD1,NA,CASSKTGDTGELFF,TGTGCCAGCAGTAAAACAGGGGACACCGGGGAGCTGTTTTTT
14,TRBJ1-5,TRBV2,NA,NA,CASSEVRVHQPQHF,TGTGCCAGCAGTGAAGTCAGGGTCCATCAGCCCCAGCATTTT
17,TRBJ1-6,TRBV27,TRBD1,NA,CASSLTGVRGDNSPLHF,TGTGCCAGCAGTCTCACGGGGGTCAGGGGGGATAATTCACCCCTCCACTTT
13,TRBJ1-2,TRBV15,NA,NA,CATSRGERSGYTF,TGTGCCACCAGCAGAGGGGAGAGGAGTGGCTACACCTTC
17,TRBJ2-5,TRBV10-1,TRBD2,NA,CASSDRTSGRVEETQYF,TGCGCCAGCAGTGACCGGACTAGCGGGAGAGTGGAAGAGACCCAGTACTTC
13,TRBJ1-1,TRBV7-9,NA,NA,CASSFQGTTEAFF,TGTGCCAGCAGCTTCCAGGGGACCACTGAAGCTTTCTTT
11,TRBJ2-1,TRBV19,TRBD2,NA,CASRTGLAQFF,TGTGCCAGTAGGACCGGACTAGCGCAGTTCTTC
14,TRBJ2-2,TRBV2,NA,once,CASSQTDPREELFF,TGTGCCAGCAGTCAGACAGACCCGAGGGAGGAGCTGTTTTTT
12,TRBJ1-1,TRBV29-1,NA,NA,CSVTGDNTEAFF,TGCAGCGTGACCGGGGATAACACTGAAGCTTTCTTT
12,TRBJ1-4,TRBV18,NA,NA,CASSPGGEKLFF,TGTGCCAGCTCACCCGGGGGCGAAAAACTGTTTTTT
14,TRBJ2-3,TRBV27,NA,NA,CASSHLTSTDTQYF,TGTGCCAGCAGTCATTTAACTAGCACAGATACGCAGTATTTT
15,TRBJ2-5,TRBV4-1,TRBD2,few,CASSLTAGGGKTQYF,TGCGCCAGCAGCCTCACAGCGGGAGGGGGAAAGACCCAGTACTTC
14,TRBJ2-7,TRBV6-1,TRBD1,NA,CASSEDRGRVAQYF,TGTGCCAGCAGTGAGGACAGGGGGCGCGTTGCGCAGTACTTC
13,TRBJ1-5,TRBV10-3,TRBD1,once,CAIQGGSNQPQHF,TGTGCCATTCAGGGGGGAAGCAATCAGCCCCAGCATTTT
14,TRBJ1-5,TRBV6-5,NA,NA,CASETDSPNQPQHF,TGTGCCAGCGAGACAGACTCACCTAATCAGCCCCAGCATTTT
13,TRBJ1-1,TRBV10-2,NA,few,CASSERGNREAFF,TGCGCCAGCAGTGAGAGGGGGAACAGGGAAGCTTTCTTT
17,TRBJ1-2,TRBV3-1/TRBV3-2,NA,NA,CASSQAGNNRDIYGYTF,TGTGCCAGCAGCCAAGCTGGAAACAACAGGGACATTTATGGCTACACCTTC
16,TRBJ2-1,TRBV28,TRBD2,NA,CASSPGTSWSHNEQFF,TGTGCCAGCAGCCCGGGGACTAGCTGGAGTCACAATGAGCAGTTCTTC
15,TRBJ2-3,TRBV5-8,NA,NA,CASSLGAHGGDTQYF,TGTGCCAGCAGCCTTGGGGCCCATGGGGGAGATACGCAGTATTTT
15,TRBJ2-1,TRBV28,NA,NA,CASYSFGTENNEQFF,TGTGCCAGCTACTCTTTCGGGACCGAGAACAATGAGCAGTTCTTC
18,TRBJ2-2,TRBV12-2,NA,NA,CASRLAPPLLGFGGELFF,TGTGCAAGTCGCTTAGCCCCCCCCCTACTAGGTTTCGGCGGGGAGCTGTTTTTT
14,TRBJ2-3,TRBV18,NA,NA,CASSPRDSHGTQYF,TGTGCCAGCTCACCCCGGGACTCCCATGGTACGCAGTATTTT
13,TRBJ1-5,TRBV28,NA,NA,CASMPGGNQPQHF,TGTGCCAGCATGCCAGGGGGCAATCAGCCCCAGCATTTT
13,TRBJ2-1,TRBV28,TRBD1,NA,CASRTDRLRRQFF,TGTGCCAGCAGGACGGACAGGTTACGTAGGCAGTTCTTC
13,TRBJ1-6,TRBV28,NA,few,CASSLLGAITLHF,TGTGCCAGCAGTTTGTTAGGGGCTATAACCCTCCACTTT
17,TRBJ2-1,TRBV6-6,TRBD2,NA,CASSRLGLERGYNEQFF,TGTGCCAGCAGCCGACTGGGACTGGAGCGGGGGTACAATGAGCAGTTCTTC
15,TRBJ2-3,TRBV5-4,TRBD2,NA,CASRSSAGATDTQYF,TGTGCCAGCAGGTCCTCGGCGGGAGCAACAGATACGCAGTATTTT
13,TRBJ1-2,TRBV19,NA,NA,CASSPSAGDGYTF,TGTGCCAGTAGTCCATCTGCAGGGGATGGCTACACCTTC
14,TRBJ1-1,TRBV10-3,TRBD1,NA,CAISGTGGNTEAFF,TGTGCCATCAGCGGGACAGGGGGCAACACTGAAGCTTTCTTT
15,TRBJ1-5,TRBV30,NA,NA,CAWSFGGVGNQPQHF,TGTGCCTGGAGTTTTGGGGGAGTTGGCAATCAGCCCCAGCATTTT
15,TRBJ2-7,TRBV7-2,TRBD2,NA,CASSLSSGANYEQYF,TGTGCCAGCAGCTTATCAAGCGGGGCGAACTACGAGCAGTACTTC
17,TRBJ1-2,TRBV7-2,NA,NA,CASSLAYGQPQQYGYTF,TGTGCCAGCAGCTTAGCTTATGGACAGCCTCAACAATATGGCTACACCTTC